One sample yielded the 6 T cell receptor beta chains listed below, sequenced in a study of T cell responses to AZD1222 COVID-19 vaccine. TCRdb's copy holds only in-frame clones and misses some; the assay was immunoSEQ multiplex PCR. The repertoire consists of fewer than 120,000 clones, with around nine tenths occurring once and the leading ten covering 2% to 2.5%. Specimen: peripheral blood, collected 28 days after the second AZD1222 dose. These receptors all stem from an adult who received the AZD1222 COVID-19 vaccine.

The rearrangement joins TRBV7-2 to TRBJ1-5, with a possible D match to TRBD1 (5 bases). The V gene's germline CDR1 is SGHTA and CDR2 FQGNSA. The V and J ends lost 3 bases and 7 bases respectively, with 10 bases between them. The CDR3 extends over 13 amino acids. CDR3 sequence (DNA): TGTGCCAGCAGCTTCAGGGAAGGGCAGCCCCAGCATTTT. Its translation is CASSFREGQPQHF.

The chain carries TRBV11-3 and TRBJ2-1, with 8 bases aligning to TRBD2. The CDR3 is made up of 14 amino acids. V lost 5 bases to trimming and J lost 4 bases; unmatched junction nucleotides: 4. The V gene's germline CDR1 is SGHNT and CDR2 YENEEA. In nucleotides, the CDR3 is TGTGCCAGCAGCCGCGGGGGGTCGTACAATGAGCAGTTCTTC. This encodes CASSRGGSYNEQFF.

V is TRBV7-6 and J is TRBJ2-2; the D gene is possibly TRBD1 (6 bases). V lost 2 bases, J lost 3 bases, and 19 bases lay in between. The CDR3 is made up of 18 amino acids. Per germline, CDR1 SGHVS and CDR2 FNYEAQ. CDR3 loop: CASSLSAGESADTGELFF. The CDR3 region has the DNA TGTGCCAGCAGCTTATCTGCAGGGGAGAGTGCGGACACCGGGGAGCTGTTTTTT.

The gene calls are TRBV6-5 and TRBJ1-1, with 7 nucleotides matching TRBD1. The junction had 2 bases not matched to a gene; V was cut back by 6 bases and J by 1 base. Per germline, CDR1 MNHEY and CDR2 SVGAGI. The CDR3 runs to 13 residues. In DNA form, the CDR3 reads TGTGCCAGCAGCGGGACAGCGAACACTGAAGCTTTCTTT. Residues: CASSGTANTEAFF.

V is TRBV4-3 and J is TRBJ2-6; D ambiguous. V dropped 0 bases and J dropped 2 bases, with 8 bases sitting between them. The CDR3 is 16 amino acids. Germline-derived CDR1 and CDR2 are LGHNA and YSLEER. The CDR3 spells CASSQDIVTGANVLTF. The CDR3 DNA reads TGCGCCAGCAGCCAAGATATCGTCACTGGGGCCAACGTCCTGACTTTC.

This clone was found once. This chain links TRBV7-8 with TRBJ2-7; TRBD1 matches at 9 bases. V shed 5 bases and J 2 bases; nucleotides not matched to a gene: 7. The CDR3 sequence is 15 residues long. CDR1 and CDR2 from the germline V gene are SGHVS and FQNEAQ. For the CDR3, the DNA is TGTGCCAGCAGCCGGGACAGGGACGGGACCTACGAGCAGTACTTC. Translated, it gives CASSRDRDGTYEQYF.